Below, 32 T cell receptor beta chains from the same sample are listed, as sequenced in a study of cytomegalovirus exposure and HLA in healthy donors. Use of 60 Vbeta and 13 Jbeta primers characterized the PCR. Using immunoSEQ multiplex PCR, the repertoire was profiled, and TCRdb retains in-frame clones only, with some absent. Here the sample spans some 120,000 clones, about three quarters being singletons. Source material: PBMCs. The receptors shown here come from a human donor in good health.

The genes are TRBV18 and TRBJ1-1; 9 bases fit TRBD1. The CDR3 contains 17 residues. With 3 bases clipped from V and 6 bases from J, the junction kept 14 bases outside the gene matches. The germline CDR1 and CDR2 sequences are KGHSH and LQKENI. CDR3 sequence: CASSPNPGQGTRSEAFF. CDR3 nucleotides: TGTGCCAGCTCACCCAATCCGGGACAGGGTACGAGGTCTGAAGCTTTCTTT.

This sequence joins TRBV10-1 and TRBJ1-3; 10 bases map to TRBD1. V dropped 9 bases and J dropped 1; count of bases not matched to a gene: 6. The germline V gene has CDR1 WNHNN and CDR2 SYGVQD (reference sequence). The CDR3 contains 15 residues. The DNA for the CDR3 is TGCGCCAGTGAGGACAGGGGGATTTCTGGAAACACCATATATTTT. Protein: CASEDRGISGNTIYF.

V is TRBV5-8 and J is TRBJ2-5, with D perhaps TRBD1 (6 bases). Trimming pared 4 bases from V and 2 bases from J, leaving 18 bases between. Germline values: CDR1 SGHTS, CDR2 YDEGEE. The CDR3 spans 16 residues. The CDR3 region has the DNA TGTGCCAGCAGCATGACAGGTTTGGGGTTTCAAGAGACCCAGTACTTC. Translated: CASSMTGLGFQETQYF.

The V call is TRBV6-1, the J call TRBJ1-2, with 7 nucleotides matching TRBD1. CDR1 and CDR2 from the germline V gene are MNHNS and SASEGT. With V trimmed by 8 bases and J by 4 bases, 4 bases remained unmatched. The CDR3 is 12 residues long. Here the CDR3 reads CASSTGVYGYTF. Written as DNA, the CDR3 is TGTGCCAGCTCTACAGGGGTCTATGGCTACACCTTC.

This rearrangement joins TRBV10-3 to TRBJ2-5; unclear D gene. Between the trimmed V and J ends, which lost 3 bases and 5 bases, there was a span of 7 bases. The germline V gene has CDR1 ENHRY and CDR2 SYGVKD. The CDR3 is 12 residues long. The DNA for the CDR3 is TGTGCCATCAGTGACTATGAGGAGACCCAGTACTTC. Encoded protein: CAISDYEETQYF.

V and J are TRBV4-1 and TRBJ1-3; perhaps TRBD1 as D (6 bases). Trimming pared 4 bases from V and 2 bases from J, leaving 12 bases between. The CDR3 is made up of 15 amino acids. Germline V gene sequence: CDR1 MGHRA, CDR2 YSYEKL. This CDR3 is CASSLREGAGNTIYF. CDR3 coding DNA: TGCGCCAGCAGCCTTCGGGAGGGGGCTGGAAACACCATATATTTT.

The J gene is TRBJ1-2, the V gene TRBV6-5, with D possibly being TRBD1 (5 bases). The ends were cut back, 6 bases at V and 7 bases at J, with 18 bases in the middle. Germline assignment: CDR1 MNHEY and CDR2 SVGAGI. The CDR3 consists of 14 residues. The CDR3 DNA is TGTGCCAGCAGCCCCGGCAGGGCGCACGGTGGCTACACCTTC. Encoded protein: CASSPGRAHGGYTF.

This clone showed up just once. The chain links TRBV2 to TRBJ2-7, with D hard to call. Trimming took 4 bases from V and 4 from J, leaving 5 bases between them. This CDR3 comprises 11 residues. The V gene's germline CDR1 is SNHLY and CDR2 FYNNEI. DNA of the CDR3: TGTGCCAGCAGTGCGCGGTACGAGCAGTACTTC. This gives the protein CASSARYEQYF.

The V call is TRBV5-4, the J call TRBJ2-7; maybe TRBD1 (6 bases). The V gene lost 8 bases and the J gene lost 4 bases, with 25 bases spanning the gap. The CDR3 spans 16 residues. Germline V gene lookup returns CDR1 SGHNT and CDR2 YYREEE (reference sequence). CDR3 sequence reads: CASTPLSRQAVYEQYF. DNA of the CDR3: TGTGCCAGTACGCCCTTGTCGAGACAGGCCGTATACGAGCAGTACTTC.

This chain joins TRBV6-5 and TRBJ2-1; D is perhaps TRBD1 (6 bases). V was shortened by 3 bases and J by 9 bases, with 21 bases between the two germline ends. This CDR3 has 16 residues. Looked up from germline, CDR1 is MNHEY and CDR2 is SVGAGI. CDR3 DNA sequence: TGTGCCAGCAGTTATTTAGGTATGGGACAATTAAGTGAGCAGTTCTTC. This translates into CASSYLGMGQLSEQFF.

The gene calls are TRBV2 and TRBJ1-5, with 7 bases matching TRBD1. V trimming: 8 bases; J trimming: 0 bases; junction bases outside the gene matches: 4. The CDR3 has 14 amino acids. Germline-derived CDR1 and CDR2 are SNHLY and FYNNEI. CDR3: CASHRGGSNQPQHF. The CDR3 DNA reads TGTGCCAGCCACAGGGGTGGTAGCAATCAGCCCCAGCATTTT. Full variable domain (missing parts from reference TRBV2 and TRBJ1-5): EPEVTQTPSHQVTQMGQEVILRCVPISNHLYFYWYRQILGQKVEFLVSFYNNEISEKSEIFDDQFSVERPDGSNFTLKIRSTKLEDSAMYFCASHRGGSNQPQHFGDGTRLSIL.

The CDR3 spells CASKSGGNDNEQFF. The CDR3 DNA reads as TGTGCCAGTAAGAGCGGGGGGAACGACAATGAGCAGTTCTTC. This chain uses TRBV19 with TRBJ2-1, with TRBD2 matching over 9 bases. CDR1 is LNHDA and CDR2 is SQIVND in the germline V gene (reference sequence). This CDR3 is built from 14 residues. V lost 7 bases, J lost 5 bases, and 6 bases stayed unmatched.

Concerning this clone: One end of the junction is discordant with germline, which a read error may explain. V is TRBV4-1 and J is TRBJ1-5; 7 bases are shared with TRBD1. The CDR3 runs 12 residues. CDR1 is MGHRA and CDR2 is YSYEKL in the germline V gene. CDR3 sequence reads: CASNRGDQPQHF. CDR3 nucleotides: TGTGCCAGCAACAGGGGAGATCAGCCCCAGCATTTT.

The V and J genes are TRBV5-1 and TRBJ2-2, with 8 bases matching TRBD2. The CDR3 has 16 residues. V shed 9 bases and J 0 bases; nucleotides not matched to a gene: 10. Germline loops: CDR1 SGHRS, CDR2 YFSETQ. In nucleotides, the CDR3 is TGCGCCACCAGACTAGCGTTATTCGCGAACACCGGGGAGCTGTTTTTT. It codes for CATRLALFANTGELFF. Full variable domain (remainder filled in from reference TRBV5-1 and TRBJ2-2): KAGVTQTPRYLIKTRGQQVTLSCSPISGHRSVSWYQQTPGQGLQFLFEYFSETQRNKGNFPGRFSGRQFSNSRSEMNVSTLELGDSALYLCATRLALFANTGELFFGEGSRLTVL.

The rearrangement joins TRBV4-1 to TRBJ1-1, with D maybe TRBD1 (6 bases). The CDR3 runs 16 residues. The germline V gene encodes CDR1 MGHRA and CDR2 YSYEKL. The V end lost 2 bases, the J end lost 0 bases, and 13 bases lay between the germline ends. The DNA for the CDR3 is TGCGCCAGCAGCCAACAGGGGCTGGGAATGAACACTGAAGCTTTCTTT. Encoded protein: CASSQQGLGMNTEAFF.

The chain couples TRBV6-1 to TRBJ2-7; 8 bases map to TRBD1. Germline assignment: CDR1 MNHNS and CDR2 SASEGT. The CDR3 is 14 residues long. V lost 3 bases, J lost 3 bases, and 4 bases stayed unmatched. CDR3 in amino acids: CASSELGTGYEQYF. The CDR3 nucleotides read TGTGCCAGCAGTGAGCTTGGGACAGGCTACGAGCAGTACTTC.

This clone was counted a few times. The chain combines TRBV5-1 with TRBJ1-4; 7 bases align to TRBD1. The trim removed 5 bases at V and 2 bases at J, leaving 3 bases unmatched. The CDR3 consists of 14 residues. Per the germline V gene, CDR1 is SGHRS and CDR2 is YFSETQ. CDR3 protein: CASRPGQTNEKLFF. In DNA form, the CDR3 reads TGCGCCAGCAGACCGGGACAGACTAATGAAAAACTGTTTTTT.

The CDR3 here is CASSGSSFNYGYTF. The CDR3 nucleotides are TGTGCCAGCAGTGGGAGTTCCTTTAACTATGGCTACACCTTC. The chain joins TRBV2 to TRBJ1-2; D not resolved. The germline gives CDR1 SNHLY, CDR2 FYNNEI. V was trimmed by 4 bases and J by 1 base, leaving 10 bases between them. This CDR3 spans 14 amino acids. Full variable domain (missing parts from reference TRBV2 and TRBJ1-2): EPEVTQTPSHQVTQMGQEVILRCVPISNHLYFYWYRQILGQKVEFLVSFYNNEISEKSEIFDDQFSVERPDGSNFTLKIRSTKLEDSAMYFCASSGSSFNYGYTFGSGTRLTVV.

The J gene is TRBJ1-4, the V gene TRBV27; weak D call: TRBD1 (6 bases). The CDR3 loop spans 15 amino acids. Trimming left V 6 bases short and J 6 bases short, with 17 bases between. Germline CDR1 is MNHEY and CDR2 is SMNVEV (reference sequence). CDR3 DNA sequence: TGTGCCAGCAGCCAATTAGACAGGCGTGATGAAAAACTGTTTTTT. Translated, it gives CASSQLDRRDEKLFF.

The chain joins TRBV5-8 to TRBJ2-3; 10 positions agree with TRBD2. There are 15 residues in the CDR3. Germline V CDR1 and CDR2: SGHTS, YDEGEE. The V segment lost 4 bases and the J segment 4 bases; nucleotides outside the gene matches: 6. The CDR3 spells CASSGTSVLPDTQYF. The CDR3 DNA reads as TGTGCCAGCAGCGGGACTAGCGTCCTCCCAGATACGCAGTATTTT.

The chain has TRBV5-6 and TRBJ2-7, with D possibly TRBD2 on 6 matching bases. Trimming stripped 4 bases from V and 1 base from J, with 12 bases between. This CDR3 has 14 amino acids. Germline V gene sequence: CDR1 SGHDT, CDR2 YYEEEE. Here the CDR3 DNA reads TGTGCCAGCAGCCTTGGTGGGGGGTCCTACGAGCAGTACTTC. This gives the protein CASSLGGGSYEQYF.

The chain combines TRBV6-5 with TRBJ1-2; possible D gene TRBD1, 5 bases. Germline V gene data show CDR1 as MNHEY and CDR2 as SVGAGI. This CDR3 contains 14 residues. The V end lost 7 bases, the J end lost 4 bases, and 16 bases lay between the germline ends. The CDR3 region has the DNA TGTGCCAGCACCAGGGATTCGGTTGGCTATGGCTACACCTTC. Translation: CASTRDSVGYGYTF.

The rearrangement links TRBV7-9 to TRBJ2-5; a possible D gene is TRBD2 (7 bases). Deletions cut 3 bases from V and 4 bases from J, with 15 bases between. Germline CDR1 SEHNR, CDR2 FQNEAQ (reference sequence). The CDR3 extends over 15 amino acids. The CDR3 spells CASSFEGGIGETQYF. CDR3 sequence (DNA): TGTGCCAGCAGCTTTGAGGGGGGGATTGGAGAGACCCAGTACTTC. Using reference TRBV7-9 and TRBJ2-5 for the parts outside the CDR3, the full variable domain is DTGVSQNPRHKITKRGQNVTFRCDPISEHNRLYWYRQTLGQGPEFLTYFQNEAQLEKSRLLSDRFSAERPKGSFSTLEIQRTEQGDSAMYLCASSFEGGIGETQYFGPGTRLLVL.

The genes are TRBV5-1 and TRBJ2-7, with 9 positions matching TRBD1. Trimming cost V 2 bases and J 4 bases; bases outside gene matches: 4. Germline loops: CDR1 SGHRS, CDR2 YFSETQ. CDR3 length: 14 residues. The CDR3 region is CASSFGDRDYEQYF. The CDR3 nucleotides are TGCGCCAGCAGCTTCGGGGACAGGGATTACGAGCAGTACTTC.

In nucleotides, the CDR3 is TGTGCCAGCAGCCCTGGACACATTGAAGCTTTCTTT. Protein product: CASSPGHIEAFF. The chain joins TRBV5-8 to TRBJ1-1, with D maybe TRBD1 (5 bases). Germline V gene lookup returns CDR1 SGHTS and CDR2 YDEGEE. This CDR3 has 12 amino acids. Trimming stripped 4 bases from V and 7 bases from J, with 11 bases between.

This clone was seen only once. The DNA for the CDR3 is TGTGCCAGCAGCTTAGACGGGGGTGCTGAAGCTTTCTTT. Its protein product is CASSLDGGAEAFF. This chain joins TRBV11-3 and TRBJ1-1, with D perhaps TRBD1 (5 bases). V gave up 0 bases and J gave up 6 bases, with 8 bases separating them. This CDR3 is 13 amino acids long. In germline, CDR1 is SGHNT, CDR2 YENEEA.

A few counts support this clone. The chain couples TRBV4-1 to TRBJ2-7; the match to TRBD2 covers 7 bases. The CDR3 is 16 residues long. V dropped 8 bases and J dropped 3; count of bases not matched to a gene: 16. Germline CDR1 MGHRA, CDR2 YSYEKL. CDR3 sequence reads: CASRPTDTGGIYEQYF. For the CDR3, the DNA is TGCGCCAGCCGACCAACCGACACGGGGGGAATCTACGAGCAGTACTTC.

This chain uses TRBV10-3 with TRBJ1-3; 7 bases match TRBD1. CDR1 is ENHRY, CDR2 SYGVKD, per germline. V shed 3 bases, J shed 0 bases, and the junction held 5 bases outside the gene matches. The CDR3 sequence is 16 residues long. This CDR3 reads CAISDVRDSSGNTIYF. The DNA of the CDR3 is TGTGCCATCAGTGATGTCCGGGACAGCTCTGGAAACACCATATATTTT.

The chain joins TRBV6-6 to TRBJ1-2, with 7 bases that match TRBD1. J lost 8 bases, V lost 5 bases, and 5 bases had no gene match. Germline V gene sequence: CDR1 MNHNY, CDR2 SVGAGI (reference sequence). The CDR3 is 12 amino acids. The CDR3 sequence is CASSTTGYGYTF. DNA of the CDR3: TGTGCCAGCAGTACGACAGGGTACGGCTACACCTTC.

This CDR3 is CASSLGTEDNSPLHF. Here the CDR3 DNA reads TGTGCCAGCAGCTTAGGGACAGAAGATAATTCACCCCTCCACTTT. The rearrangement joins TRBV13 to TRBJ1-6, with TRBD1 as a possible D gene (5 bases). The ends were cut back, 0 bases at V and 5 bases at J, with 8 bases in the middle. The germline gives CDR1 PRHDT, CDR2 FYEKMQ (reference sequence). CDR3 size: 15 residues.

The chain couples TRBV6-5 to TRBJ1-1, with D hard to call. Trimming removed 5 bases from V and 1 base from J, with 11 bases in between. The CDR3 length is 14 residues. CDR1 MNHEY and CDR2 SVGAGI come from the germline V gene. CDR3 sequence reads: CASSRDKWNTEAFF. The CDR3, as DNA: TGTGCCAGCAGTCGCGACAAGTGGAACACTGAAGCTTTCTTT.

This clone appeared a single time. The gene calls are TRBV5-4 and TRBJ2-7; no reliable D call. Germline loops: CDR1 SGHNT, CDR2 YYREEE (reference sequence). Trimming pared 2 bases from V and 3 bases from J, leaving 9 bases between. This CDR3 comprises 13 residues. CDR3 in DNA: TGTGCCAGCAGCTTAAACAGAGACTACGAGCAGTACTTC. As protein: CASSLNRDYEQYF. Based on the CDR3 plus reference TRBV5-4 and TRBJ2-7, the full variable domain is ETGVTQSPTHLIKTRGQQVTLRCSSQSGHNTVSWYQQALGQGPQFIFQYYREEENGRGNFPPRFSGLQFPNYSSELNVNALELDDSALYLCASSLNRDYEQYFGPGTRLTVT.